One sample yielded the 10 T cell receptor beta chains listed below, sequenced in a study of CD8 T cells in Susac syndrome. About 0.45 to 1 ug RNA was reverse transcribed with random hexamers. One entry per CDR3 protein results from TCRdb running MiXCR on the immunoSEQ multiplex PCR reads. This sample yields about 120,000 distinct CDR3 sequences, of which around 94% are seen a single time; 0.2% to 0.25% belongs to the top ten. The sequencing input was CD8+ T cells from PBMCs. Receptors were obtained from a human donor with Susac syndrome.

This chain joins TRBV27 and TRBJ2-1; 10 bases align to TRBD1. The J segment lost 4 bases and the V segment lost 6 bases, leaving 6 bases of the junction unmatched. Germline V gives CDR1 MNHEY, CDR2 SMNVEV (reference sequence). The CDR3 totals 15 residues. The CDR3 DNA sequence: TGTGCCAGCAGGAGACCGGGACAGGGGTACAATGAGCAGTTCTTC. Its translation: CASRRPGQGYNEQFF.

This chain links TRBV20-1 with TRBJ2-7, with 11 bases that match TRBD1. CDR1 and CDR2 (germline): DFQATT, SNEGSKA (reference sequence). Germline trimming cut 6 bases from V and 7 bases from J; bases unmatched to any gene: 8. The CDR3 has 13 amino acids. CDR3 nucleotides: TGCAGTGCGAGGGGACAGGGGGTAAGGGAGCAGTACTTC. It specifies CSARGQGVREQYF.

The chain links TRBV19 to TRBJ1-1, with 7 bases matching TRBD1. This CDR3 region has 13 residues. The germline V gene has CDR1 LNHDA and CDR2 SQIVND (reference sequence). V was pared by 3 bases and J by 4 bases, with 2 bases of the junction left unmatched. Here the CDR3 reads CASSMSGGTEAFF. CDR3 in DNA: TGTGCCAGTAGTATGTCAGGGGGCACTGAAGCTTTCTTT.

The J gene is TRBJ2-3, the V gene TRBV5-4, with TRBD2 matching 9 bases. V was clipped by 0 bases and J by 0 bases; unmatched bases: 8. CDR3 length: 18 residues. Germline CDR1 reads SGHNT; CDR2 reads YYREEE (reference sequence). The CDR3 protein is CASSLGGGLASSTDTQYF. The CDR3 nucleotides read TGTGCCAGCAGCTTGGGGGGTGGACTAGCGTCTAGCACAGATACGCAGTATTTT.

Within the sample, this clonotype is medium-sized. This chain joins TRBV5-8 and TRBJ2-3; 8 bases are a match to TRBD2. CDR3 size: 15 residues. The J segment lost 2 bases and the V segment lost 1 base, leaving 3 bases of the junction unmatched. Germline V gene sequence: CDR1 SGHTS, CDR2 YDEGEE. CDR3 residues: CASSLRAGATDTQYF. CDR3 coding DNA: TGTGCCAGCAGCTTGAGAGCGGGAGCCACAGATACGCAGTATTTT.

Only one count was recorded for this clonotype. CDR3 loop: CASSQDWERMNTEAFF. In DNA form, the CDR3 reads TGTGCCAGCAGCCAAGATTGGGAGAGAATGAACACTGAAGCTTTCTTT. The chain is built from TRBV3-1 and TRBJ1-1; no definite D call. This CDR3 spans 16 amino acids. V dropped 0 bases and J dropped 0 bases, with 11 bases sitting between them. CDR1 is LGHDT, CDR2 YNNKEL, per germline (reference sequence).

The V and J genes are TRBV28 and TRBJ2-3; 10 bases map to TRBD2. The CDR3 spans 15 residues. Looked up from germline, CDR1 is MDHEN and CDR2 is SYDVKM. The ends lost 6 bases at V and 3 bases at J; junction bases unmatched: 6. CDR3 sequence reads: CASRSGTSETDTQYF. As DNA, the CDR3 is TGTGCCAGCAGATCCGGGACTAGCGAAACAGATACGCAGTATTTT.

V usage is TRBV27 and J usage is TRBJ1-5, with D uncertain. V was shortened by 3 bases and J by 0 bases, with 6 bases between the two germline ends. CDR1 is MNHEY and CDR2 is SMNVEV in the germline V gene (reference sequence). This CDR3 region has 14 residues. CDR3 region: CASSLDASNQPQHF. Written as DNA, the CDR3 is TGTGCCAGCAGTTTGGACGCTAGCAATCAGCCCCAGCATTTT.

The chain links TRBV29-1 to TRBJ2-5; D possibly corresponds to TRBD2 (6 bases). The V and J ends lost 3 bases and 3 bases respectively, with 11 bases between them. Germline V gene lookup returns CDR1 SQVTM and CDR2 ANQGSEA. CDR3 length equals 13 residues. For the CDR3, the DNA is TGCAGCGTTGACGGGGGAGTGGAAGAGACCCAGTACTTC. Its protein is CSVDGGVEETQYF.

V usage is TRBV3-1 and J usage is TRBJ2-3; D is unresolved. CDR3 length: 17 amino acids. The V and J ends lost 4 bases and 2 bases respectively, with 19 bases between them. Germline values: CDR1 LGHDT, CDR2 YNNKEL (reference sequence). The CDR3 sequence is CASSPPAVTHLTDTQYF. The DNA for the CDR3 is TGTGCCAGCAGCCCCCCCGCGGTTACCCATCTCACAGATACGCAGTATTTT.